This T cell receptor beta chain was captured in a study of blood T cell repertoires in COVID-19. Overall study context: Both acute and convalescent COVID-19 samples were obtained from the United States, Italy and Spain. PBMCs, B-cell-depleted T cells, or T cells provided the cDNA or gDNA that made up the material.

Study processing details: Quantification of nucleated cells was approximated via reference gene primer amplification. Libraries were prepared by immunoSEQ multiplex PCR; TCRdb keeps only in-frame clonotypes and omits some of them. Clone size and the V and J calls come from that table; the DNA yielded D and trimming. The data contain 100,000 to 120,000 clones, approximately 76% of them singletons. Germline-derived CDR1 and CDR2 are SGHRS and YFSETQ. The CDR3 has 15 residues. Trimming shortened V by 0 bases and J by 0 bases, and 7 bases separated the two germline ends. The clonotype originates from a woman aged 70 to 79 with acute or convalescent COVID-19. This rearrangement joins TRBV5-1 to TRBJ2-1; D is unresolved. Sequencing used peripheral blood. The CDR3 loop reads CASSLGASSYNEQFF. In nucleotides, the CDR3 is TGCGCCAGCAGCTTGGGCGCGAGCTCCTACAATGAGCAGTTCTTC.